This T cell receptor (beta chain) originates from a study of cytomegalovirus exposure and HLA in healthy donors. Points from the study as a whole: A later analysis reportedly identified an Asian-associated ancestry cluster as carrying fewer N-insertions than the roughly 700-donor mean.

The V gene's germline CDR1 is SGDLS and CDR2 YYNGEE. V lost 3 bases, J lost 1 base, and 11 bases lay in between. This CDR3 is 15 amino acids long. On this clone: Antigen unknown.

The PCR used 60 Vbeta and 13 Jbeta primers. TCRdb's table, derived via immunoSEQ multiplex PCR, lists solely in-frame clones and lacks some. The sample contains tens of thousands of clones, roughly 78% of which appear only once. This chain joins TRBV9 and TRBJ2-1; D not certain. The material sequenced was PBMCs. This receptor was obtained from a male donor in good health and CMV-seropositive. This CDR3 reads CASSEVLGSYNEQFF. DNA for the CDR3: TGTGCCAGCAGCGAAGTACTCGGTTCCTACAATGAGCAGTTCTTC.